One and the same sample provided the 20 T cell receptor beta chains below, sequenced in a study of OX40 agonist ivuxolimab in advanced cancers. The protocol was immunoSEQ multiplex PCR, while the TCRdb copy is restricted to in-frame clones and leaves out a portion. The sample shows tens of thousands of clones, 80% to 90% of them seen only once. The specimen comprised CD4+ or CD8+ T cells sorted from blood, sampled in a trial of the OX40 agonist ivuxolimab. The receptors here all came from an adult with an advanced solid tumor such as melanoma, head and neck, liver or kidney cancer.

This chain uses TRBV11-3 with TRBJ2-2; no reliable D call. The CDR3 runs to 16 residues. V was clipped by 4 bases and J by 0 bases, with 12 bases between them. In germline, CDR1 is SGHNT, CDR2 YENEEA. The CDR3 protein is CASSSFLGSNTGELFF. In DNA form, the CDR3 reads TGTGCCAGCAGCTCTTTCCTTGGCTCGAACACCGGGGAGCTGTTTTTT.

This chain connects TRBV29-1 to TRBJ1-2; TRBD1 matches at 7 bases. Losses at the gene ends were 6 bases for V and 8 bases for J; bases not matched to a gene: 9. Germline CDR1 and CDR2: SQVTM and ANQGSEA. The CDR3 has 12 amino acids. The CDR3 sequence is CSVAPGGGGYTF. CDR3 sequence (DNA): TGCAGCGTCGCACCAGGGGGAGGAGGCTACACCTTC.

V gene TRBV7-8 combines with J gene TRBJ2-2, with D possibly TRBD2 on 6 matching bases. In germline, CDR1 is SGHVS, CDR2 FQNEAQ. The CDR3 sequence is 17 residues long. The germline V and J ends were trimmed by 1 base and 0 bases, with 12 bases remaining between them. CDR3 sequence reads: CASSLGGGNANTGELFF. DNA of the CDR3: TGTGCCAGCAGCTTAGGTGGGGGGAACGCGAACACCGGGGAGCTGTTTTTT.

The chain has TRBV6-1 and TRBJ2-2; 8 positions agree with TRBD1. Germline V gene lookup returns CDR1 MNHNS and CDR2 SASEGT. The CDR3 length is 14 residues. With 6 bases clipped from V and 7 bases from J, the junction kept 7 bases outside the gene matches. CDR3 DNA sequence: TGTGCCAGCAGATTGGACAGGGCGAGCGGGGAGCTGTTTTTT. The encoded protein is CASRLDRASGELFF.

The rearrangement uses TRBV5-6 and TRBJ2-2; no reliable D call. The CDR3 runs to 18 residues. The V end was cut by 1 base, the J end by 6 bases, with 22 bases between. Looked up from germline, CDR1 is SGHDT and CDR2 is YYEEEE. The CDR3 sequence: CASSLLSMGKRRPGELFF. The CDR3 region has the DNA TGTGCCAGCAGCTTGCTCAGTATGGGGAAAAGGCGCCCCGGGGAGCTGTTTTTT.

The chain is built from TRBV6-1 and TRBJ1-3, with TRBD1 matching over 11 bases. The germline CDR1 and CDR2 sequences are MNHNS and SASEGT. This CDR3 region has 18 residues. Trimming removed 1 base from V and 4 bases from J; junction bases left unmatched: 9. CDR3 bases: TGTGCCAGCAGTGAAGAACGGACAGGGGGCGCACCCGGAAACACCATATATTTT. This translates into CASSEERTGGAPGNTIYF.

A remark on this clone: The junction departs from the called germline gene at one end, perhaps through a read error. This sequence joins TRBV7-2 and TRBJ2-7; no clear D gene. The germline V gene has CDR1 SGHTA and CDR2 FQGNSA. The CDR3 is 14 residues long. The CDR3 is CASSQRLLSHEQYF. In nucleotides, the CDR3 is TGTGCCAGCAGCCAAAGGCTACTCTCCCACGAGCAGTACTTC. The full variable domain, in which reference TRBV7-2 and TRBJ2-7 provide the parts outside the CDR3, is GAGVSQSPSNKVTEKGKDVELRCDPISGHTALYWYRQSLGQGLEFLIYFQGNSAPDKSGLPSDRFSAERTGGSVSTLTIQRTQQEDSAVYLCASSQRLLSHEQYFGPGTRLTVT.

This sequence joins TRBV28 and TRBJ1-5, with TRBD1 as a possible D gene (6 bases). Trimming pared 6 bases from V and 9 bases from J, leaving 24 bases between. Germline V CDR1 and CDR2: MDHEN, SYDVKM. CDR3 size: 16 residues. The CDR3 nucleotides are TGTGCCAGCAGCGCTCGATCGGGGGGCACCAACGGGCCCCAGCATTTT. Its protein is CASSARSGGTNGPQHF.

This chain uses TRBV6-1 with TRBJ1-2; tentative D call: TRBD1 (6 bases). Trimming left V 0 bases short and J 7 bases short, with 21 bases between. Germline V gene sequence: CDR1 MNHNS, CDR2 SASEGT. The CDR3 length is 17 residues. The CDR3 loop reads CASSEAGWGGDSSGYTF. The CDR3 nucleotides are TGTGCCAGCAGTGAAGCAGGCTGGGGGGGCGACTCTAGTGGCTACACCTTC.

The chain uses TRBV5-8 and TRBJ2-7; D is uncertain. The V gene's germline CDR1 is SGHTS and CDR2 YDEGEE. The CDR3 sequence is 12 residues long. V was clipped by 4 bases and J by 6 bases, with 11 bases between them. This CDR3 is CASSPQEAEQYF. The CDR3 DNA follows: TGTGCCAGCAGCCCACAAGAAGCCGAGCAGTACTTC.

The chain carries TRBV19 and TRBJ1-5, with 7 bases identical to TRBD1. J gave up 6 bases and V 1 base, and 3 bases lay outside the gene matches. The CDR3 sequence is 14 residues long. The germline V gene encodes CDR1 LNHDA and CDR2 SQIVND (reference sequence). CDR3 in DNA: TGTGCCAGTAGTATAGGGACAGGTGGTCAGCCCCAGCATTTT. This codes for CASSIGTGGQPQHF.

The count of this clone is one. The rearrangement uses TRBV28 and TRBJ2-7; D is ambiguous. CDR3 length: 16 amino acids. Germline assignment: CDR1 MDHEN and CDR2 SYDVKM. V was shortened by 4 bases and J by 2 bases, with 18 bases between the two germline ends. CDR3 amino acids: CASSSPGSSNAYEQYF. The CDR3 coding sequence is TGTGCCAGCAGTTCCCCCGGGTCCTCTAACGCCTACGAGCAGTACTTC.

This clone was detected only a few times. The genes are TRBV15 and TRBJ2-6, with D unresolved. Germline CDR1 LNHNV, CDR2 YYDKDF (reference sequence). The CDR3 sequence is 16 residues long. Trimming removed 4 bases at V and 1 base at J, with 11 bases between. The CDR3 sequence is CATSNIPESGANVLTF. In DNA form, the CDR3 reads TGTGCCACCAGCAACATCCCGGAATCTGGGGCCAACGTCCTGACTTTC.

This clone was seen a single time. This rearrangement joins TRBV18 to TRBJ2-4, with D maybe TRBD1 (5 bases). CDR3 length: 16 residues. Trimming pared 0 bases from V and 5 bases from J, leaving 14 bases between. The germline V gene has CDR1 KGHSH and CDR2 LQKENI. Written as DNA, the CDR3 is TGTGCCAGCTCACCACCGGGGCAGACCAATCAAAACATTCAGTACTTC. This codes for CASSPPGQTNQNIQYF.

A note on this clone: The germline gene is not matched at one end of the junction; a read error may be the cause. The rearrangement uses TRBV6-1 and TRBJ2-1, with D uncertain. The CDR3 sequence is 10 residues long. CDR1 MNHNS and CDR2 SASEGT come from the germline V gene. The chain's CDR3 is CASSELAVLF. For the CDR3, the DNA is TGTGCCAGCAGTGAATTGGCCGTTCTCTTC.

The chain combines TRBV5-5 with TRBJ1-1, with D unclear. The germline gives CDR1 SGHKS, CDR2 YYEKEE (reference sequence). CDR3 length: 12 amino acids. With 0 bases removed from V and 7 bases from J, the gap between germline ends came to 7 bases. The CDR3 region is CASSLASREAFF. The CDR3 DNA is TGTGCCAGCAGCTTGGCTAGCCGTGAAGCTTTCTTT.

The chain recombines TRBV5-1 with TRBJ1-1; 7 bases match TRBD1. The germline V gene has CDR1 SGHRS and CDR2 YFSETQ. CDR3 length: 13 amino acids. The ends lost 4 bases at V and 4 bases at J; junction bases unmatched: 4. The DNA for the CDR3 is TGCGCCAGCAGCCCCCAGGGGGGCACTGAAGCTTTCTTT. Protein product: CASSPQGGTEAFF.

The V and J genes are TRBV5-6 and TRBJ1-2, with a tentative D call TRBD1 (5 bases). The V and J ends lost 2 bases and 6 bases respectively, with 11 bases between them. Germline CDR1 reads SGHDT; CDR2 reads YYEEEE. The CDR3 extends over 13 amino acids. CDR3 sequence reads: CASSFVAGNGYTF. DNA for the CDR3: TGTGCCAGCAGCTTTGTGGCAGGGAATGGCTACACCTTC.

The chain joins TRBV7-8 to TRBJ1-2; 8 nucleotides match TRBD1. CDR3 size: 18 residues. V lost 1 base to trimming and J lost 3 bases; unmatched junction nucleotides: 13. Per the germline V gene, CDR1 is SGHVS and CDR2 is FQNEAQ. The CDR3 spells CASSLVGGDRGRYYGYTF. As DNA, the CDR3 is TGTGCCAGCAGCTTAGTTGGGGGAGACAGGGGAAGGTACTATGGCTACACCTTC.

This clone showed up just once. The chain links TRBV12-5 to TRBJ2-7, with 7 bases that match TRBD1. This CDR3 has 16 residues. V shed 4 bases and J 0 bases; nucleotides not matched to a gene: 9. Germline V gives CDR1 LGHNT, CDR2 FRNRAP. CDR3 region: CASGSLRGQSSYEQYF. In DNA form, the CDR3 reads TGTGCTAGTGGTTCCTTGAGGGGACAGAGCTCCTACGAGCAGTACTTC.